The TCR beta chain described here comes from a study of cytomegalovirus exposure and HLA in healthy donors. Findings and caveats of the study: Common viral pathogens (according to a later analysis) appeared linked to several of the most significant clusters. Cytomegalovirus status was reportedly diagnosed by the classifier with high sensitivity and specificity.

The PCR made use of 60 Vbeta and 13 Jbeta primers. In the authors' methods: In a later analysis, some 10 million of 65 million to 90 million unique beta chains occurred in at least two donors. Data came from immunoSEQ multiplex PCR; TCRdb stores just in-frame clones and leaves some out. D and trimming were read from the DNA, whereas the V and J calls and clone size are those reported in that table. Recorded for this sample: tens of thousands of clones. To note about this clone: What it recognizes is unknown.

The germline CDR1 and CDR2 sequences are SGHTA and FQGNSA. The CDR3 contains 16 residues. Trimming at V came to 5 bases and at J to 12 bases, leaving 18 bases not matched to a gene. The source material was PBMCs. The rearrangement uses TRBV7-2 and TRBJ2-1; 8 positions match TRBD2. The receptor's source is a female donor in good health and CMV-seropositive. The CDR3 bases are TGTGCCAGCAGCCGTGCAAACCCCGGGACTAGTAAGGCGCAGTTCTTC. Translated, it gives CASSRANPGTSKAQFF.